The 11 T cell receptor beta chains listed next were all sequenced from one sample in a study of T cell responses to AZD1222 COVID-19 vaccine. TCRdb's copy holds only in-frame clones and misses some; the assay was immunoSEQ multiplex PCR. Of about 120,000 clones listed, more than 75% are singletons. The source material was peripheral blood, sampled on day 0 of AZD1222 vaccination. The receptors stem from an adult in good health.

The rearrangement joins TRBV10-3 to TRBJ2-5; D remains unclear. The CDR3 totals 12 residues. V was clipped by 2 bases and J by 2 bases, with 3 bases between them. The germline V gene has CDR1 ENHRY and CDR2 SYGVKD. For the CDR3, the DNA is TGTGCCATCAGTGAGAGACAAGAGACCCAGTACTTC. Translation: CAISERQETQYF.

The rearrangement joins TRBV2 to TRBJ2-5; tentatively, D is TRBD2 (6 bases). Germline values: CDR1 SNHLY, CDR2 FYNNEI. The CDR3 consists of 14 residues. V was shortened by 4 bases and J by 2 bases, with 11 bases between the two germline ends. The CDR3 here is CASSGTAGQETQYF. The CDR3 DNA is TGTGCCAGCAGTGGGACGGCGGGACAAGAGACCCAGTACTTC.

The chain joins TRBV7-2 to TRBJ1-1, with 9 bases identical to TRBD1. This CDR3 is 15 amino acids long. Germline CDR1 is SGHTA and CDR2 is FQGNSA. The J segment lost 5 bases and the V segment lost 5 bases, leaving 9 bases of the junction unmatched. Here the CDR3 reads CASSATDRGRTEAFF. The CDR3 nucleotides read TGTGCCAGCAGCGCGACTGACAGGGGGAGGACTGAAGCTTTCTTT. The whole variable domain, filled in from reference TRBV7-2 and TRBJ1-1, reads GAGVSQSPSNKVTEKGKDVELRCDPISGHTALYWYRQSLGQGLEFLIYFQGNSAPDKSGLPSDRFSAERTGGSVSTLTIQRTQQEDSAVYLCASSATDRGRTEAFFGQGTRLTVV.

The chain carries TRBV19 and TRBJ2-5; TRBD1 aligns across 7 bases. The CDR3 sequence is 13 residues long. V lost 5 bases and J lost 5; bases outside the gene matches: 5. Germline V gene data show CDR1 as LNHDA and CDR2 as SQIVND (reference sequence). CDR3 region: CASSRARGETQYF. CDR3 nucleotide sequence: TGTGCCAGTAGTCGAGCCAGGGGGGAGACCCAGTACTTC. Supplemented by reference TRBV19 and TRBJ2-5, the full variable domain reads DGGITQSPKYLFRKEGQNVTLSCEQNLNHDAMYWYRQDPGQGLRLIYYSQIVNDFQKGDIAEGYSVSREKKESFPLTVTSAQKNPTAFYLCASSRARGETQYFGPGTRLLVL.

The chain combines TRBV7-8 with TRBJ2-1; D not certain. The V end lost 0 bases, the J end lost 0 bases, and 9 bases lay between the germline ends. The V gene's germline CDR1 is SGHVS and CDR2 FQNEAQ. This CDR3 has 16 amino acids. The CDR3 DNA sequence: TGTGCCAGCAGCTTAGCGGGCCGGAGCTCCTACAATGAGCAGTTCTTC. Protein: CASSLAGRSSYNEQFF.

The CDR3 sequence: CASRTGSISYNEQFF. The CDR3 DNA sequence: TGTGCCAGCAGGACAGGGTCGATCTCCTACAATGAGCAGTTCTTC. This chain connects TRBV28 to TRBJ2-1; 7 nucleotides align to TRBD1. The CDR3 has 15 amino acids. V shed 6 bases, J shed 0 bases, and the junction held 5 bases outside the gene matches. In germline, CDR1 is MDHEN, CDR2 SYDVKM.

The chain carries TRBV28 and TRBJ2-3; tentatively, D is TRBD1 or TRBD2 (5 bases each). The germline V gene has CDR1 MDHEN and CDR2 SYDVKM. Trimming stripped 11 bases from V and 2 bases from J, with 14 bases between. The CDR3 is 13 amino acids. This CDR3 is CAAIGTNTDTQYF. The CDR3 DNA is TGTGCCGCAATCGGGACCAACACAGATACGCAGTATTTT.

The rearrangement joins TRBV29-1 to TRBJ2-5; D is perhaps TRBD1 (6 bases). Trimming shortened V by 2 bases and J by 5 bases, and 9 bases separated the two germline ends. CDR1 and CDR2 (germline): SQVTM, ANQGSEA. The CDR3 length is 12 residues. CDR3 nucleotide sequence: TGCAGCGTTGAACGGGACACGGAGACCCAGTACTTC. Amino acid sequence: CSVERDTETQYF.

V gene TRBV7-9 combines with J gene TRBJ2-1, with a tentative D call TRBD2 (6 bases). The CDR3 length is 13 residues. The V end was cut by 6 bases, the J end by 2 bases, with 8 bases between. The germline CDR1 and CDR2 sequences are SEHNR and FQNEAQ (reference sequence). CDR3 coding DNA: TGTGCCAGCAGTTGGGGGGCCTACAATGAGCAGTTCTTC. Translating gives CASSWGAYNEQFF.

The chain has TRBV7-3 and TRBJ2-3; D gene unclear. With 3 bases removed from V and 0 bases from J, the gap between germline ends came to 7 bases. There are 14 residues in the CDR3. Looked up from germline, CDR1 is SGHTA and CDR2 is FQGTGA. The CDR3 nucleotides are TGTGCCAGCAGCTTTCAACAGAGCACAGATACGCAGTATTTT. As protein: CASSFQQSTDTQYF.

This chain uses TRBV7-2 with TRBJ2-2; no clear D gene. V lost 5 bases to trimming and J lost 1 base, with 8 bases between them. The CDR3 consists of 14 residues. Germline-derived CDR1 and CDR2 are SGHTA and FQGNSA. The CDR3 DNA is TGTGCCAGCAGCCCTCGAGTGAACACCGGGGAGCTGTTTTTT. Protein sequence: CASSPRVNTGELFF.